The 22 T cell receptor beta chains given below trace back to one sample, sequenced in a study of CXCR3-negative and CXCR3-positive naive CD8 T cells. Their antigens remain unidentified. Points from the study as a whole: CXCR3-positive naive cells had more hydrophobic TRB CDR3s than CXCR3-negative naive cells.

The method, 5' RACE with UMI labels, was used to prepare the TRB cDNA libraries. For each CDR3 protein, TCRdb gives one entry from its re-call of the 5' RACE reads, without DNA. The repertoire shows about 150,000 distinct CDR3 sequences; the top ten hold just under 0.5%. Sequenced input: naive CXCR3+ CD8+ T cells from blood. The subset here: CD45RO-CCR7+CD27+CD95- naive CD8+ T cells expressing CXCR3 (TNR3+). Source of these receptors: a human donor in good health. Some clones in this sample may be carry-over from other donors' samples.

The V and J genes are TRBV11-2 and TRBJ2-5; TCRdb gives TRBD1 as the D gene, but with no DNA this cannot be confirmed. From germline, CDR1 is SGHAT and CDR2 FQNNGV. This CDR3 comprises 14 residues. The CDR3 is CASSLAGFGGTQYF. Combining the CDR3 with reference TRBV11-2 and TRBJ2-5 gives the whole variable domain EAGVAQSPRYKIIEKRQSVAFWCNPISGHATLYWYQQILGQGPKLLIQFQNNGVVDDSQLPKDRFSAERLKGVDSTLKIQPAKLEDSAVYLCASSLAGFGGTQYFGPGTRLLVL.

This chain links TRBV28 with TRBJ2-3. Germline V gene sequence: CDR1 MDHEN, CDR2 SYDVKM. The length of the CDR3 is 15 residues. This CDR3 is CASSLGPTSTDTQYF.

V gene TRBV12-3 or TRBV12-4 combines with J gene TRBJ2-3; lacking DNA, the TRBD1 call made by TCRdb goes unchecked. The CDR3 consists of 13 residues. This chain's CDR3 is CASSPLETDTQYF.

This chain uses TRBV29-1 with TRBJ2-7; with no DNA, the TCRdb D assignment of TRBD1 cannot be verified. The CDR3 sequence is 13 residues long. Germline V lookup: CDR1 SQVTM, CDR2 ANQGSEA. The CDR3 loop is CSVGPPSSYEQYF.

This chain's CDR3 is CASSIISGGTQYF. The V gene is TRBV19, the J gene TRBJ2-3; the D call of TRBD1 rests on TCRdb alone, since no DNA is present to check it. Per the germline V gene, CDR1 is LNHDA and CDR2 is SQIVND (reference sequence). CDR3 length: 13 amino acids.

This rearrangement joins TRBV28 to TRBJ1-5. The CDR3 is made up of 15 amino acids. Germline-derived CDR1 and CDR2 are MDHEN and SYDVKM. CDR3: CASSFKSYSNQPQHF.

The chain combines TRBV29-1 with TRBJ2-7. Germline assignment: CDR1 SQVTM and CDR2 ANQGSEA. The CDR3 is made up of 13 amino acids. CDR3 loop: CSVVGPISYEQYF.

The rearrangement uses TRBV27 and TRBJ2-5; as DNA is missing, the TRBD2 call by TCRdb cannot be tested. This CDR3 comprises 16 residues. Germline CDR1 MNHEY, CDR2 SMNVEV (reference sequence). The CDR3 loop is CASAFGSLAFQETQYF.

The V gene is TRBV15, the J gene TRBJ2-1. CDR1 is LNHNV, CDR2 YYDKDF, per germline (reference sequence). The CDR3 sequence is 12 residues long. The CDR3 sequence: CATSQTDNEQFF. Supplemented by reference TRBV15 and TRBJ2-1, the full variable domain reads DAMVIQNPRYQVTQFGKPVTLSCSQTLNHNVMYWYQQKSSQAPKLLFHYYDKDFNNEADTPDNFQSRRPNTSFCFLDIRSPGLGDTAMYLCATSQTDNEQFFGPGTRLTVL.

V and J are TRBV9 and TRBJ1-2. CDR3 length equals 14 residues. The V gene's germline CDR1 is SGDLS and CDR2 YYNGEE. Here the CDR3 reads CASSVGVGDFGYTF.

The V and J genes are TRBV28 and TRBJ1-1. This CDR3 has 13 residues. Looked up from germline, CDR1 is MDHEN and CDR2 is SYDVKM. This CDR3 is CASSLARNTEAFF.

The chain couples TRBV7-9 to TRBJ2-2. The CDR3 contains 14 residues. Germline assignment: CDR1 SEHNR and CDR2 FQNEAQ (reference sequence). This CDR3 is CASSLIGIAGELFF.

The chain joins TRBV5-1 to TRBJ2-5; TCRdb gives TRBD2 as the D gene, but with no DNA this cannot be confirmed. The V gene's germline CDR1 is SGHRS and CDR2 YFSETQ. The CDR3 length is 18 residues. The CDR3 is CASSLRGAASSGQETQYF.

The V and J genes are TRBV7-2 and TRBJ2-1; TCRdb selects TRBD1, and the lack of DNA leaves this call unchecked. The germline gives CDR1 SGHTA, CDR2 FQGNSA. This CDR3 has 13 amino acids. The CDR3 sequence is CASSLLGGSEQFF.

V and J are TRBV29-1 and TRBJ2-1; the TRBD1 assignment by TCRdb is unverifiable without DNA. The CDR3 is 14 amino acids. The V gene's germline CDR1 is SQVTM and CDR2 ANQGSEA. CDR3 protein: CSVVTQGIYNEQFF.

The chain has TRBV9 and TRBJ2-7; TCRdb lists TRBD1, though no DNA is available to test this call. In germline, CDR1 is SGDLS, CDR2 YYNGEE. The CDR3 runs to 14 residues. The CDR3 sequence is CASSPTGTPTEQYF.

The chain carries TRBV20-1 and TRBJ2-3. CDR3 length: 14 residues. In germline, CDR1 is DFQATT, CDR2 SNEGSKA (reference sequence). The CDR3 sequence is CSARWSLGTDTQYF.

The chain has TRBV11-2 and TRBJ2-5. The CDR3 spans 15 residues. Germline V gene lookup returns CDR1 SGHAT and CDR2 FQNNGV. The CDR3: CASSSGVRKQETQYF. The full variable domain, in which reference TRBV11-2 and TRBJ2-5 provide the parts outside the CDR3, is EAGVAQSPRYKIIEKRQSVAFWCNPISGHATLYWYQQILGQGPKLLIQFQNNGVVDDSQLPKDRFSAERLKGVDSTLKIQPAKLEDSAVYLCASSSGVRKQETQYFGPGTRLLVL.

The chain uses TRBV28 and TRBJ1-5. Germline V gives CDR1 MDHEN, CDR2 SYDVKM. This CDR3 contains 13 residues. The CDR3 loop reads CATRRPLGRPQHF.

The chain carries TRBV7-3 and TRBJ2-3; TCRdb picks TRBD1, but there is no DNA to check that call. The germline gives CDR1 SGHTA, CDR2 FQGTGA. The CDR3 has 15 amino acids. CDR3 sequence reads: CASSLTGAITDTQYF.

The chain links TRBV16 to TRBJ2-7. The CDR3 totals 12 residues. Germline V CDR1 and CDR2: KGHSY, FQNENV. The CDR3 loop is CASTHGSYEQYF.

The V and J genes are TRBV29-1 and TRBJ2-5; absent DNA, TCRdb's TRBD2 call cannot be checked. The CDR3 totals 17 residues. Germline V CDR1 and CDR2: SQVTM, ANQGSEA. CDR3 in amino acids: CSVEDPGTSGNQETQYF. Full variable domain (missing parts from reference TRBV29-1 and TRBJ2-5): SAVISQKPSRDICQRGTSLTIQCQVDSQVTMMFWYRQQPGQSLTLIATANQGSEATYESGFVIDKFPISRPNLTFSTLTVSNMSPEDSSIYLCSVEDPGTSGNQETQYFGPGTRLLVL.